This T cell receptor (beta chain) was captured in a study of T cells after yellow fever vaccination. This clonotype turned up a few times. This CDR3 region has 14 residues. V gave up 1 base and J gave up 4 bases, with 10 bases separating them. The germline gives CDR1 MGHRA, CDR2 YSYEKL. TCRdb called the 5' RACE reads again in MiXCR, with one record for every CDR3 protein. The sample lists 150,000 to 200,000 distinct CDR3 sequences, about 10% occurring once. The sequence was obtained from a man between 18 and 35 years old who received the YFV17D yellow fever vaccine. The rearrangement joins TRBV4-1 to TRBJ1-2; D unclear. The starting material was CD8+ T cells sorted from PBMCs, obtained 15 days after the yellow fever booster vaccination. CDR3 sequence: CASSQGASSYGYTF. The DNA of the CDR3 is TGCGCCAGCAGCCAAGGGGCCAGTTCCTATGGCTACACCTTC.